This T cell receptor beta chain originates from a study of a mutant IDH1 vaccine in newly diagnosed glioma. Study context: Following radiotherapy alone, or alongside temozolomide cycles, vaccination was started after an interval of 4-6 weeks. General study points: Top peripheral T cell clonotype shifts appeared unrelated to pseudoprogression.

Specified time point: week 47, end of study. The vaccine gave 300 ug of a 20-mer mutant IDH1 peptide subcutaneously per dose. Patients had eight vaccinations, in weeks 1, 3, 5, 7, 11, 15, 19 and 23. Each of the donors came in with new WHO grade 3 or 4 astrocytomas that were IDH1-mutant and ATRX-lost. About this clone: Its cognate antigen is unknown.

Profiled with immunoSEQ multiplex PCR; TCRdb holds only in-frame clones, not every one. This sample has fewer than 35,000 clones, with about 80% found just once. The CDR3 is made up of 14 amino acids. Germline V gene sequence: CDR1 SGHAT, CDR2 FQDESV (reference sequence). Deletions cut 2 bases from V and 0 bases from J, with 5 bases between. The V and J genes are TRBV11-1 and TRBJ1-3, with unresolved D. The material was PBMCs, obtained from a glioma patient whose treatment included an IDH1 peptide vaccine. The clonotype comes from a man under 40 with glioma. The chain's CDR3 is CASSLNPSGNTIYF. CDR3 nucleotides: TGTGCCAGCAGCTTAAATCCCTCTGGAAACACCATATATTTT.